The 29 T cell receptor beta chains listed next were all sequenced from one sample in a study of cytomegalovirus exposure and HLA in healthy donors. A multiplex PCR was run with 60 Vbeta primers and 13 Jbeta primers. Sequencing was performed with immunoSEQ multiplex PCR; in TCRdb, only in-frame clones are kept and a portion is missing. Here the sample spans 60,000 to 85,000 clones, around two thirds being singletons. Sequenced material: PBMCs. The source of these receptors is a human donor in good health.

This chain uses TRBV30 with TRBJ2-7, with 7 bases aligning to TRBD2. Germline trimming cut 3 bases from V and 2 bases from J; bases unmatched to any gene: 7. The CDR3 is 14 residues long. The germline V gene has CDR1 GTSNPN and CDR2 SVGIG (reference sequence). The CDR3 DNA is TGTGCCTGGAGAGCGGGGTCCCTGACCTACGAGCAGTACTTC. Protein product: CAWRAGSLTYEQYF.

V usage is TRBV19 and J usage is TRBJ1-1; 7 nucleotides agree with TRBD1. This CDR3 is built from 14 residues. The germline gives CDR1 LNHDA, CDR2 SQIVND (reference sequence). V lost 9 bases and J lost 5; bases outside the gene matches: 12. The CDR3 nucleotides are TGTGCCAGCCGCTGGGCGGGACAGCAAACTGAAGCTTTCTTT. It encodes CASRWAGQQTEAFF.

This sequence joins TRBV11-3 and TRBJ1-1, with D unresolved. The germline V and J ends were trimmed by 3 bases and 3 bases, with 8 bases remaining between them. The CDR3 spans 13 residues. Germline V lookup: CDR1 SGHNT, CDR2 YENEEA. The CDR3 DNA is TGTGCCAGCAGCTTTTTGCCAGACACTGAAGCTTTCTTT. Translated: CASSFLPDTEAFF.

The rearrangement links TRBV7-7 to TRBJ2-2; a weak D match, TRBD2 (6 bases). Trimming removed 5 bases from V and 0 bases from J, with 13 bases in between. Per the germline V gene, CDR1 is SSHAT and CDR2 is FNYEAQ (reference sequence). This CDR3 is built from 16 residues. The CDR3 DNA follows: TGTGCCAGCAGCCCCGGGAGACTAGCGAACACCGGGGAGCTGTTTTTT. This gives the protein CASSPGRLANTGELFF.

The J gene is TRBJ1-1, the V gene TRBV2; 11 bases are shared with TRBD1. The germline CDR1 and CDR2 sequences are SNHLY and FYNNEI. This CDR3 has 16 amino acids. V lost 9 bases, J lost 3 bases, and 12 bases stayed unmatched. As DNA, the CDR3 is TGTGCCAGTGTCCCCGGGACAGGGGGAATATACACTGAAGCTTTCTTT. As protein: CASVPGTGGIYTEAFF.

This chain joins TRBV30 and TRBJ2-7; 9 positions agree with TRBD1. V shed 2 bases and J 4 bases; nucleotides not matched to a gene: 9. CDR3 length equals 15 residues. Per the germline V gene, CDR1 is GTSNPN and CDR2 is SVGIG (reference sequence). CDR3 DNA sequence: TGTGCCTGGAGTCCAGCCGGGACAGGGAGATACGAGCAGTACTTC. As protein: CAWSPAGTGRYEQYF.

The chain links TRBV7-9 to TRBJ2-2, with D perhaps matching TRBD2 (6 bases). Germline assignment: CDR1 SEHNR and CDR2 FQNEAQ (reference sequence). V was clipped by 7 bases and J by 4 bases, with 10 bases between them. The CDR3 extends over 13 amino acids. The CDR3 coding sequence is TGTGCCAGCATAGGAGGGGCCACCGGGGAGCTGTTTTTT. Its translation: CASIGGATGELFF.

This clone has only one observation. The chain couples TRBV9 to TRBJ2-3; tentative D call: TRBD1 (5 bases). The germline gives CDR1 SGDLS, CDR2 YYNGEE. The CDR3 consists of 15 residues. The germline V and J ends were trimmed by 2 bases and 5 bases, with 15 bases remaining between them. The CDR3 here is CASSVGHSTGDTQYF. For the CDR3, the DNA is TGTGCCAGCAGCGTTGGACACTCGACGGGAGATACGCAGTATTTT.

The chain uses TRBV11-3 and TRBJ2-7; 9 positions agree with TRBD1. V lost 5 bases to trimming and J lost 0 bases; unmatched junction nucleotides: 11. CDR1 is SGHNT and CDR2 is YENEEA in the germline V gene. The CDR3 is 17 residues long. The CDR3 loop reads CASSPLSGTGISYEQYF. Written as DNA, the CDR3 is TGTGCCAGCAGCCCCCTCTCCGGGACAGGGATCTCCTACGAGCAGTACTTC.

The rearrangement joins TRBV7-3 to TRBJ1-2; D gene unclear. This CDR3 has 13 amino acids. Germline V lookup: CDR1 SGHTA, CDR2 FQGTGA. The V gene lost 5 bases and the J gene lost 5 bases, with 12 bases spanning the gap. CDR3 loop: CASSPHSGYGYTF. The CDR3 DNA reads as TGTGCCAGCAGCCCCCACTCGGGGTATGGCTACACCTTC. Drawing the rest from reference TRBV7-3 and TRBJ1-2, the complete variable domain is GAGVSQTPSNKVTEKGKYVELRCDPISGHTALYWYRQSLGQGPEFLIYFQGTGAADDSGLPNDRFFAVRPEGSVSTLKIQRTERGDSAVYLCASSPHSGYGYTFGSGTRLTVV.

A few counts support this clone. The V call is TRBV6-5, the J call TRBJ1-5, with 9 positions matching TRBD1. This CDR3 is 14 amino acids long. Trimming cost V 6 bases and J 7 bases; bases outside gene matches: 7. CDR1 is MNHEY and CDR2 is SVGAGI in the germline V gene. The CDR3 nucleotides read TGTGCCAGCAGCCCCACAGGGGGCGGGCAGCCCCAGCATTTT. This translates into CASSPTGGGQPQHF.

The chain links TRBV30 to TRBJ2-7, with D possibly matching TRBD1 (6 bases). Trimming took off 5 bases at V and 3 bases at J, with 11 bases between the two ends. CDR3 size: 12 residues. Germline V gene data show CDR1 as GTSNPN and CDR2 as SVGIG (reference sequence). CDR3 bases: TGTGCCTGGGCCACAGGGTTCTACGAGCAGTACTTC. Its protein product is CAWATGFYEQYF.

CDR3 protein: CATSRGQNAEAFF. The DNA for the CDR3 is TGTGCCACCAGCAGAGGGCAGAATGCTGAAGCTTTCTTT. The genes are TRBV15 and TRBJ1-1; no clear D gene. From germline, CDR1 is LNHNV and CDR2 YYDKDF (reference sequence). V lost 1 base and J lost 6, with 9 bases in between. The CDR3 length is 13 residues.

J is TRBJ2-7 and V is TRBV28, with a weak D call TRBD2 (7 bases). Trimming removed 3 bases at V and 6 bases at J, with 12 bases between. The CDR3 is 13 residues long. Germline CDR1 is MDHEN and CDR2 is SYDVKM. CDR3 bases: TGTGCCAGCAGTTTTGGGGGGGCCCTCGAGCAGTACTTC. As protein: CASSFGGALEQYF.

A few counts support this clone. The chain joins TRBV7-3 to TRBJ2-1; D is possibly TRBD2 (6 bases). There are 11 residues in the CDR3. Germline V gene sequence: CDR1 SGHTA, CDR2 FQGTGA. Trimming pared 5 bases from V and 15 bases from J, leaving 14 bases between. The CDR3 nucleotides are TGTGCCAGCAGCCAAGGGGACTCTACGTTCTTC. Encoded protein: CASSQGDSTFF.

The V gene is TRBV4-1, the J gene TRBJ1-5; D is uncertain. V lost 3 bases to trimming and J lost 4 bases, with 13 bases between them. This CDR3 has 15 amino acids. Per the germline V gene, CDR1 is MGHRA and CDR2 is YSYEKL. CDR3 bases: TGCGCCAGCAGCCACCCGCTAGGGAGTAATCAGCCCCAGCATTTT. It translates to CASSHPLGSNQPQHF.

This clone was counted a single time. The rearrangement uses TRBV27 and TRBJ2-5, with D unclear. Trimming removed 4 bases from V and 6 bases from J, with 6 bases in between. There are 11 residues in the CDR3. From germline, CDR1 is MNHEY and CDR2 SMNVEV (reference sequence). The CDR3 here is CASSYQKTQYF. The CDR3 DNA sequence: TGTGCCAGCAGTTATCAGAAGACCCAGTACTTC.

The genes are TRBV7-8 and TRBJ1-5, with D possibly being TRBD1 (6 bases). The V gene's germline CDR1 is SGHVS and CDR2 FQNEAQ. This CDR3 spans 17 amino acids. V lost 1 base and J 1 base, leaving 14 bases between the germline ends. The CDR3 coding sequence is TGTGCCAGCAGCTTAGGACAGGCCCTCGGGAGCAATCAGCCCCAGCATTTT. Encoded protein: CASSLGQALGSNQPQHF. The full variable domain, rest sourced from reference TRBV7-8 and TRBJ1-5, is GAGVSQSPRYKVAKRGQDVALRCDPISGHVSLFWYQQALGQGPEFLTYFQNEAQLDKSGLPSDRFFAERPEGSVSTLKIQRTQQEDSAVYLCASSLGQALGSNQPQHFGDGTRLSIL.

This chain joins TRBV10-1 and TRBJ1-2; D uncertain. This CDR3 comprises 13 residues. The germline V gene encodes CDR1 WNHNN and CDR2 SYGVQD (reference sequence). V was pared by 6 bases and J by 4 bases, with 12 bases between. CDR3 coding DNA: TGCGCCAGCAGCTCGGGATACTCCTATGGCTACACCTTC. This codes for CASSSGYSYGYTF.

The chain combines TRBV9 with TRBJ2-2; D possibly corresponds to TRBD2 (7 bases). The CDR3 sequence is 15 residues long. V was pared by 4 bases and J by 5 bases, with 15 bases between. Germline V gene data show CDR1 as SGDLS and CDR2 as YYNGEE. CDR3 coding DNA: TGTGCCAGCAGCCCTAGCGGAGGGGGGACCGGGGAGCTGTTTTTT. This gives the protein CASSPSGGGTGELFF.

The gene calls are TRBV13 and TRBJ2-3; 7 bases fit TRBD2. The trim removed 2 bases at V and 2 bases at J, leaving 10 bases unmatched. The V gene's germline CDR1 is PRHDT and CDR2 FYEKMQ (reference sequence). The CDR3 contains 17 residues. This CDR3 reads CASSLIRSAGPTDTQYF. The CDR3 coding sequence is TGTGCCAGCAGCTTAATACGGTCAGCGGGGCCCACAGATACGCAGTATTTT. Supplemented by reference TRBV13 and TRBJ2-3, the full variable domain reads AAGVIQSPRHLIKEKRETATLKCYPIPRHDTVYWYQQGPGQDPQFLISFYEKMQSDKGSIPDRFSAQQFSDYHSELNMSSLELGDSALYFCASSLIRSAGPTDTQYFGPGTRLTVL.

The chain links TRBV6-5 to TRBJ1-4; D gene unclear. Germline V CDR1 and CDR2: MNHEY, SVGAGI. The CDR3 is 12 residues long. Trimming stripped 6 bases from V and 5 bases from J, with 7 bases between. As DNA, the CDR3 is TGTGCCAGCAGCTTCAGAAATGAAAAACTGTTTTTT. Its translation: CASSFRNEKLFF.

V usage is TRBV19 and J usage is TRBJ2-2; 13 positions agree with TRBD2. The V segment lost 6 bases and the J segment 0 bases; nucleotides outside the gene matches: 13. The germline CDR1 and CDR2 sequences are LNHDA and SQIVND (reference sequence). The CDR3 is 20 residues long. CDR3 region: CASSDRGLGLAGTNTGELFF. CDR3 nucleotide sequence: TGTGCCAGTAGCGATCGGGGGCTGGGACTAGCGGGGACGAACACCGGGGAGCTGTTTTTT.

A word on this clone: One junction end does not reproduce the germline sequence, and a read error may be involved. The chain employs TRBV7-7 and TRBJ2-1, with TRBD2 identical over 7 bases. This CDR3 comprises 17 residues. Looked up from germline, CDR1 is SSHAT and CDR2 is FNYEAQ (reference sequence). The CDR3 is CASSLGPSGKSYNEQFF. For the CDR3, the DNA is TGTGCTAGCAGCTTAGGGCCGAGCGGGAAGTCCTACAATGAGCAGTTCTTC.

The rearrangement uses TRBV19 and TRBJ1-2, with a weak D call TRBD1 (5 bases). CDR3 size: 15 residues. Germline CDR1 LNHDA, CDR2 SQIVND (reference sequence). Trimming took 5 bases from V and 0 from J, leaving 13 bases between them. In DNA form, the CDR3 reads TGTGCCAGTAGTCGGACCTCGACAGCTAACTATGGCTACACCTTC. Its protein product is CASSRTSTANYGYTF.

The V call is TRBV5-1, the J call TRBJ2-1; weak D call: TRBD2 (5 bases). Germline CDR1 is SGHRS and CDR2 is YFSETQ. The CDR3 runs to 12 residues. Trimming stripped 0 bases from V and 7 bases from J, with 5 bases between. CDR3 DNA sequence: TGCGCCAGCAGCTTGGGGAGGAATGAGCAGTTCTTC. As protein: CASSLGRNEQFF.

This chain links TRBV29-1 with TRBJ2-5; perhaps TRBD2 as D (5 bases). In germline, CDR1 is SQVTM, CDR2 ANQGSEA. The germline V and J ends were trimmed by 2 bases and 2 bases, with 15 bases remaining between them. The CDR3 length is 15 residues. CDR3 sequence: CSVEHGQEVQETQYF. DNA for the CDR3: TGCAGCGTTGAACACGGCCAGGAGGTGCAAGAGACCCAGTACTTC.

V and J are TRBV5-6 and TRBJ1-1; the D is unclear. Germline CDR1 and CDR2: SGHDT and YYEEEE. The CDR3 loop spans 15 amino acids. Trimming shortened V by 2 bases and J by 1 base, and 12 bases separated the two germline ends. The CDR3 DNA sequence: TGTGCCAGCAGCTTTTTTGAGGGCGCGAACACTGAAGCTTTCTTT. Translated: CASSFFEGANTEAFF.

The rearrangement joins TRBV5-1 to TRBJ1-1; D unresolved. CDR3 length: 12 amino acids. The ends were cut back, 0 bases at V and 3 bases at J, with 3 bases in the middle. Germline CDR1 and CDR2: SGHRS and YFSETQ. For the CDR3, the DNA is TGCGCCAGCAGCTTGGGAGACACTGAAGCTTTCTTT. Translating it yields CASSLGDTEAFF.